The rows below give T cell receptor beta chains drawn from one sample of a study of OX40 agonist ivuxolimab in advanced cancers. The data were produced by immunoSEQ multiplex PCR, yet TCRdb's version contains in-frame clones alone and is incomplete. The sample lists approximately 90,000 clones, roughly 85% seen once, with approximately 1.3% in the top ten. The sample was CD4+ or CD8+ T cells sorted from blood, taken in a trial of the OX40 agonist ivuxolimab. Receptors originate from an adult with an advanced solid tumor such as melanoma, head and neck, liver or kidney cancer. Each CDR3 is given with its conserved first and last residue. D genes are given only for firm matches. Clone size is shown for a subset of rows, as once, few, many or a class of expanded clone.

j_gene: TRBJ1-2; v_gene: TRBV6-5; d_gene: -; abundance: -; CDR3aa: CASSYSVGSSYGYTF; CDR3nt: TGTGCCAGCAGTTACTCGGTCGGCTCGTCGTATGGCTACACCTTC
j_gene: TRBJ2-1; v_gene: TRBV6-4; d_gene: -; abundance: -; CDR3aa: CASSDSIGAPSYNEQFF; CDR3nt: TGTGCCAGCAGTGACTCGATTGGGGCGCCTTCCTACAATGAGCAGTTCTTC
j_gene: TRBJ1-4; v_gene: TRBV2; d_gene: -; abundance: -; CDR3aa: CASRSGGGEKLFF; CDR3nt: TGTGCCAGCAGGTCGGGGGGCGGCGAAAAACTGTTTTTT
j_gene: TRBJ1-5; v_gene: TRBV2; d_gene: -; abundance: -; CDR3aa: CASSEEGSQPQHF; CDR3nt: TGTGCCAGCAGTGAAGAGGGTAGTCAGCCCCAGCATTTT
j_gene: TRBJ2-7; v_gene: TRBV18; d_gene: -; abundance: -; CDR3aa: CASSSRDSSNEQYF; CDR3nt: TGTGCCAGCTCAAGCCGGGACTCAAGTAACGAGCAGTACTTC
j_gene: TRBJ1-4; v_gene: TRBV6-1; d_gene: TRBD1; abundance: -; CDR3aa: CASSPGTGSAEKLFF; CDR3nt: TGTGCCAGCAGTCCTGGGACAGGGTCGGCTGAAAAACTGTTTTTT
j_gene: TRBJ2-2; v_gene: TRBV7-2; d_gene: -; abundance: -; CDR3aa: CASSLVAGVHGELFF; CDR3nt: TGTGCCAGCAGCTTAGTGGCCGGGGTTCACGGGGAGCTGTTTTTT
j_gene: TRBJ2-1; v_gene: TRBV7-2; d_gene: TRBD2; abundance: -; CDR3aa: CASSLGGGGAENEQFF; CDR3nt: TGTGCCAGCAGCTTAGGGGGCGGGGGGGCCGAGAATGAGCAGTTCTTC
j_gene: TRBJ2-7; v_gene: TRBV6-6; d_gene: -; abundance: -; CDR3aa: CASSSILATGSEQYF; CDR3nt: TGTGCCAGCAGCTCTATTCTAGCGACTGGGAGTGAGCAGTACTTC
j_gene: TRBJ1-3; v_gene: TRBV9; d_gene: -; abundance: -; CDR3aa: CASSVRMGDTIYF; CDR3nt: TGTGCCAGCAGCGTGAGGATGGGGGACACCATATATTTT
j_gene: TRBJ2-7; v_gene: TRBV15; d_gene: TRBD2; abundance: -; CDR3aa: CATSRDWPSGSVEQYF; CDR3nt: TGTGCCACCAGCAGAGATTGGCCTAGCGGATCCGTCGAGCAGTACTTC
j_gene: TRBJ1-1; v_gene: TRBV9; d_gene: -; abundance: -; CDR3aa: CASSPRTAVMNTEAFF; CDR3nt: TGTGCCAGCAGCCCACGGACAGCCGTCATGAACACTGAAGCTTTCTTT
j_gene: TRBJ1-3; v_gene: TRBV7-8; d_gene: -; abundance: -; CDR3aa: CASSLVGTGNTIYF; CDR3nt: TGTGCCAGCAGCTTAGTAGGTACTGGAAACACCATATATTTT
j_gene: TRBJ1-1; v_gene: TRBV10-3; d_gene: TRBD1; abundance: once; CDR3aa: CAISEGQGNTEAFF; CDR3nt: TGTGCCATCAGTGAGGGACAGGGGAACACTGAAGCTTTCTTT
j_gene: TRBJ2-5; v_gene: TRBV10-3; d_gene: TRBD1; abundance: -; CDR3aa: CAISESPAGGSVTQYF; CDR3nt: TGTGCCATCAGTGAGTCCCCGGCAGGGGGTTCTGTGACCCAGTACTTC
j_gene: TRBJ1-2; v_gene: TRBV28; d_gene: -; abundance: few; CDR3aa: CASSSSGNRGYTF; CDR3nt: TGTGCCAGCAGTTCCTCAGGGAATCGAGGCTACACCTTC
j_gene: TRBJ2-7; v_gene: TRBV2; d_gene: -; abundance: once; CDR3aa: CASQGMGSGEQYF; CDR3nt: TGTGCCAGTCAGGGGATGGGGTCGGGCGAGCAGTACTTC
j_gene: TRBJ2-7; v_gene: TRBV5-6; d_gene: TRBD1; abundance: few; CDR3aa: CASSWDRDEQYF; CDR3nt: TGTGCCAGCAGCTGGGACAGAGACGAGCAGTACTTC
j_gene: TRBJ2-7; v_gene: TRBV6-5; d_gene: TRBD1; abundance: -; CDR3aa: CASSSRTGGRYEQYF; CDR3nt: TGTGCCAGCAGTTCTAGGACAGGGGGGCGGTACGAGCAGTACTTC
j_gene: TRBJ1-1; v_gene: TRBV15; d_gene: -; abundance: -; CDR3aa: CATSTWVPDTEAFF; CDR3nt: TGTGCCACCAGCACTTGGGTCCCCGACACTGAAGCTTTCTTT
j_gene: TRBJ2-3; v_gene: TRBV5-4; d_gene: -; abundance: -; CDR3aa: CASRPLRGGDTQYF; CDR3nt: TGTGCCAGCAGGCCCCTCCGGGGTGGTGATACGCAGTATTTT
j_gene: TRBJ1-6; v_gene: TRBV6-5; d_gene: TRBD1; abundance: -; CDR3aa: CASLDRGDSPLHF; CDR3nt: TGTGCCAGCCTGGACAGGGGTGATTCACCCCTCCACTTT
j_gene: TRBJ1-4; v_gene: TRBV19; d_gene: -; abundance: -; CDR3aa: CASSLRGGNTEKLFF; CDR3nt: TGTGCCAGTAGTCTCCGCGGGGGTAACACGGAAAAACTGTTTTTT
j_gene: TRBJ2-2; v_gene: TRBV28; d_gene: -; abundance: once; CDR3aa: CASRMYGSGELFF; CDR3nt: TGTGCCAGCAGAATGTACGGCTCCGGGGAGCTGTTTTTT
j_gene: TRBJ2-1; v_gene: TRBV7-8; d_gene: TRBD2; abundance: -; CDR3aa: CASSSYSGSYNEQFF; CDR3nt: TGTGCCAGCAGCTCTTATAGCGGGAGTTACAATGAGCAGTTCTTC
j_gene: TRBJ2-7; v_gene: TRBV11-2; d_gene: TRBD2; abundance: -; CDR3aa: CASSSGGGSYEQYF; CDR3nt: TGTGCCAGCAGCTCTGGCGGGGGGTCCTACGAGCAGTACTTC
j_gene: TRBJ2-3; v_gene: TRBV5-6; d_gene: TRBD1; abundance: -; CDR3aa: CASSSTRQGVSDTQYF; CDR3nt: TGTGCCAGCAGCTCTACTCGACAGGGAGTCTCAGATACGCAGTATTTT
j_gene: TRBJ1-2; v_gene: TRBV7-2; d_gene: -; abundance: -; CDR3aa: CASSLGTAVLGGYTF; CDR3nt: TGTGCCAGCAGCTTAGGAACAGCTGTTCTGGGTGGCTACACCTTC
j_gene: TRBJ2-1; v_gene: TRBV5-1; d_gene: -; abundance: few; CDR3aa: CASSGGGRSEQFF; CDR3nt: TGCGCCAGCAGCGGAGGGGGCCGCAGTGAGCAGTTCTTC
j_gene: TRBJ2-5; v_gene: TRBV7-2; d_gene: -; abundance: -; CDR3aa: CASSLDSRHGRTQYF; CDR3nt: TGTGCCAGCAGTTTGGACTCCCGCCACGGTCGAACCCAGTACTTC
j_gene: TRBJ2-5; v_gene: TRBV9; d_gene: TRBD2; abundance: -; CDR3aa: CASSSGLAGGETQYF; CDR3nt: TGTGCCAGCAGCAGTGGACTAGCGGGGGGAGAGACCCAGTACTTC
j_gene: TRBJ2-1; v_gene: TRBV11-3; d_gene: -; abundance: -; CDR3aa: CASSFSSYNEQFF; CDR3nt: TGTGCCAGCAGCTTTAGCTCCTACAATGAGCAGTTCTTC
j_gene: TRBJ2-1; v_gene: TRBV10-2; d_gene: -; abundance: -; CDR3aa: CASRPTGENEQFF; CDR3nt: TGCGCCAGCAGGCCGACAGGTGAGAATGAGCAGTTCTTC
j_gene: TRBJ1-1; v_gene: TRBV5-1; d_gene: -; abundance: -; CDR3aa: CASRRGRLDMTEAFF; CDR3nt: TGCGCCAGCAGACGGGGACGCCTAGATATGACTGAAGCTTTCTTT
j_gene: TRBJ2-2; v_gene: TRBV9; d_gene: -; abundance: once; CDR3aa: CASSVAPSARQTAGELFF; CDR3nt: TGTGCCAGCAGCGTAGCCCCCTCAGCGCGACAAACCGCCGGGGAGCTGTTTTTT
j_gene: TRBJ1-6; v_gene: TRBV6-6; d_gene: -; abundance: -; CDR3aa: CASSYFQGQGTPLHF; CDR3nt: TGTGCCAGCAGTTATTTCCAGGGCCAAGGGACACCCCTCCACTTT
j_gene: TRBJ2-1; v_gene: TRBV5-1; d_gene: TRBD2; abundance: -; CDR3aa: CASSLDLAGNNEQFF; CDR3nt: TGCGCCAGCAGCTTGGACCTAGCGGGAAACAATGAGCAGTTCTTC
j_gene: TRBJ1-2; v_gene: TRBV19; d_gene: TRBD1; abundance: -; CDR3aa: CASSIQTGDYGYTF; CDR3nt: TGTGCCAGTAGTATTCAGACAGGGGACTATGGCTACACCTTC
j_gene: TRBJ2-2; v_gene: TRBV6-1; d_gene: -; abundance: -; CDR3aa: CASTTWPGELFF; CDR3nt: TGTGCCAGCACTACTTGGCCCGGGGAGCTGTTTTTT